These T cell receptor beta chains were read from a single sample in a study of CD8+ T cells in alopecia areata. Data came from immunoSEQ multiplex PCR; TCRdb stores just in-frame clones and leaves some out. Of 110,000 to 150,000 clones in the sample, 45% to 60% were seen once. Sample: CD8+ T cells sorted from blood, taken at week 4, from a patient treated with tofacitinib. These receptors all come from a human donor with alopecia areata. CDR3s include the opening cysteine and the closing phenylalanine or tryptophan. The order of the fields is V gene, D gene, J gene, clone size, CDR3 protein, CDR3 DNA. A D gene is named only where the DNA matches it firmly. Expanded clones are given a class, and other clones once, few, many or no size at all.

TRBV29-1	-	TRBJ1-1	-	CSVWGAGTEAFF	TGCAGCGTTTGGGGGGCTGGCACTGAAGCTTTCTTT
TRBV10-2	-	TRBJ2-3	few	CASITLPTSTDTQYF	TGCGCCAGTATAACCTTACCTACTAGCACAGATACGCAGTATTTT
TRBV2	TRBD2	TRBJ2-7	few	CATLGLVGYEQYF	TGTGCCACCTTGGGACTAGTAGGCTACGAGCAGTACTTC
TRBV5-1	TRBD1	TRBJ1-1	-	CASSLGQGTTEAFF	TGCGCCAGCAGCTTGGGACAGGGGACGACTGAAGCTTTCTTT
TRBV2	-	TRBJ2-7	-	CASSDYSYEQYF	TGTGCCAGCAGTGATTACTCCTACGAGCAGTACTTC
TRBV9	TRBD2	TRBJ2-7	-	CASSVGAGGSYEQYF	TGTGCCAGCAGCGTAGGAGCGGGGGGAAGCTACGAGCAGTACTTC
TRBV9	-	TRBJ2-3	-	CASSVAGISTDTQYF	TGTGCCAGCAGCGTAGCAGGGATTAGCACAGATACGCAGTATTTT
TRBV6-5	TRBD2	TRBJ2-1	few	CASSGTSGVLQGQFF	TGTGCCAGCAGTGGGACTAGCGGGGTACTCCAGGGGCAGTTCTTC
TRBV9	-	TRBJ1-2	few	CASSAGSGYTF	TGTGCCAGCAGCGCTGGCTCCGGCTACACCTTC
TRBV13	-	TRBJ2-7	once	CASSLGGGLPYEQYF	TGTGCCAGCAGCTTAGGGGGGGGACTCCCCTACGAGCAGTACTTC
TRBV6-1	-	TRBJ1-5	-	CASSEVVGYSNQPQHF	TGTGCCAGCAGTGAAGTGGTTGGGTATAGCAATCAGCCCCAGCATTTT
TRBV10-2	-	TRBJ1-1	few	CASSELKTEAFF	TGCGCCAGCAGTGAGTTGAAGACTGAAGCTTTCTTT
TRBV7-9	-	TRBJ2-1	once	CASSARGYNEQFF	TGTGCCAGCAGCGCCAGGGGCTACAATGAGCAGTTCTTC
TRBV29-1	-	TRBJ1-1	-	CSVVNSPEAFF	TGCAGCGTTGTTAACAGTCCCGAAGCTTTCTTT
TRBV27	-	TRBJ2-5	-	CASSLSGARETQYF	TGTGCCAGCAGTTTATCGGGGGCCAGGGAGACCCAGTACTTC
TRBV18	TRBD1	TRBJ2-5	-	CASSLGQGEETQYF	TGTGCCAGCTCACTGGGACAGGGAGAGGAGACCCAGTACTTC
TRBV19	TRBD1	TRBJ1-4	-	CASSFSTGEIEKLFF	TGTGCCAGTAGTTTCTCGACAGGGGAAATCGAAAAACTGTTTTTT
TRBV6-1	-	TRBJ2-2	few	CASSEQGDTGELFF	TGTGCCAGCAGTGAACAGGGAGACACCGGGGAGCTGTTTTTT
TRBV27	-	TRBJ2-5	-	CASGRKETQYF	TGTGCCAGCGGGAGGAAAGAGACCCAGTACTTC
TRBV21-1	-	TRBJ1-2	-	CASSKEPDRARGYTF	TGTGCCAGCAGCAAAGAGCCGGACAGGGCTCGCGGCTACACCTTC
TRBV13	TRBD2	TRBJ2-1	-	CASSQASGIYNEQFF	TGTGCCAGCTCCCAAGCTAGCGGGATCTACAATGAGCAGTTCTTC
TRBV11-3	-	TRBJ1-1	-	CASSLDLGAEAFF	TGTGCCAGCAGCTTAGATTTAGGTGCTGAAGCTTTCTTT
TRBV29-1	-	TRBJ1-2	-	CSVGSIYGYTF	TGCAGCGTTGGCAGTATCTATGGCTACACCTTC
TRBV7-9	TRBD1	TRBJ1-4	-	CASSLAWQGGEKLFF	TGTGCCAGCAGCTTAGCTTGGCAGGGGGGAGAAAAACTGTTTTTT
TRBV27	-	TRBJ2-1	-	CASAFREFQFF	TGTGCCAGCGCTTTCCGGGAGTTTCAGTTCTTC
TRBV29-1	-	TRBJ1-1	-	CSVEGPENTEAFF	TGCAGCGTTGAAGGCCCTGAGAACACTGAAGCTTTCTTT
TRBV5-1	-	TRBJ2-7	-	CASTSTESYEQYF	TGCGCCAGCACTTCGACAGAAAGCTACGAGCAGTACTTC
TRBV7-8	TRBD2	TRBJ2-1	few	CASSYPPGGHEQFF	TGTGCCAGCAGCTACCCCCCGGGAGGTCATGAGCAGTTCTTC
TRBV25-1	-	TRBJ1-2	-	CASTDGNYGYTF	TGTGCCAGCACCGACGGGAACTATGGCTACACCTTC
TRBV6-5	-	TRBJ1-2	-	CASSYQGYGYTF	TGTGCCAGCAGTTACCAGGGCTATGGCTACACCTTC
TRBV9	TRBD2	TRBJ2-1	-	CASSVNPSGGARNEQFF	TGTGCCAGCAGCGTAAATCCCAGCGGGGGGGCCCGCAATGAGCAGTTCTTC
TRBV30	-	TRBJ1-4	-	CAWGGHTFGEKLFF	TGTGCCTGGGGGGGACACACCTTCGGGGAAAAACTGTTTTTT
TRBV27	-	TRBJ1-1	once	CASRIQGEFTEAFF	TGTGCCAGCAGAATACAGGGTGAGTTCACTGAAGCTTTCTTT
TRBV2	-	TRBJ2-5	-	CASSFLAEETQYF	TGTGCCAGCAGTTTTCTAGCTGAGGAGACCCAGTACTTC
TRBV11-2	TRBD2	TRBJ2-5	-	CASSFRGGGRETQYF	TGTGCCAGCAGCTTTCGCGGGGGGGGGCGAGAGACCCAGTACTTC
TRBV5-1	TRBD2	TRBJ2-1	-	CASSELAGAYNEQFF	TGCGCCAGCAGCGAGCTAGCGGGGGCCTACAATGAGCAGTTCTTC
TRBV4-1	-	TRBJ2-5	-	CASNPSVGDEETQYF	TGCGCCAGCAACCCAAGTGTAGGGGACGAAGAGACCCAGTACTTC
TRBV4-3	-	TRBJ1-2	-	CASSPSNGGKDYGYTF	TGCGCCAGCAGCCCCTCCAATGGGGGGAAGGACTATGGCTACACCTTC
TRBV5-6	-	TRBJ2-6	-	CASSLPSGSGANVLTF	TGTGCCAGCAGTCTCCCCAGTGGCTCTGGGGCCAACGTCCTGACTTTC
TRBV29-1	-	TRBJ2-1	-	CSVEQYNEQFF	TGCAGCGTTGAACAGTACAATGAGCAGTTCTTC
TRBV30	-	TRBJ1-2	-	CAWSNVNYGYTF	TGTGCCTGGAGTAATGTTAACTATGGCTACACCTTC
TRBV6-6	TRBD1	TRBJ2-7	many	CASSWDRGDEQYF	TGTGCCAGCAGTTGGGACAGGGGGGACGAGCAGTACTTC
TRBV5-1	-	TRBJ1-4	-	CASSLSRQYNEKLFF	TGCGCCAGCAGCTTGTCAAGACAGTATAATGAAAAACTGTTTTTT
TRBV30	-	TRBJ1-1	-	CAWSRGFGLNTEAFF	TGTGCCTGGAGTAGGGGTTTCGGCTTGAACACTGAAGCTTTCTTT
TRBV6-1	-	TRBJ2-7	-	CASSSPSRSPYEQYF	TGTGCCAGCAGTTCCCCGTCCCGCTCCCCCTACGAGCAGTACTTC
TRBV27	-	TRBJ1-5	-	CASSPIGVTDQPQHF	TGTGCCAGCAGTCCCATCGGAGTTACCGATCAGCCCCAGCATTTT
TRBV13	-	TRBJ1-1	-	CASTPGMNTEAFF	TGTGCCAGCACCCCAGGGATGAACACTGAAGCTTTCTTT
TRBV9	-	TRBJ1-2	-	CASSVGGTSVYGYTF	TGTGCCAGCAGCGTAGGTGGGACATCTGTCTATGGCTACACCTTC
TRBV19	TRBD2	TRBJ2-3	-	CASSTTAGGETDTQYF	TGTGCCAGTAGTACCACAGCGGGGGGGGAGACAGATACGCAGTATTTT
TRBV5-6	-	TRBJ2-7	-	CASSSSYEQYF	TGTGCCAGCAGCTCCAGCTACGAGCAGTACTTC
TRBV19	-	TRBJ2-2	many	CASQTSGFGELFF	TGTGCCAGCCAGACCTCGGGGTTCGGGGAGCTGTTTTTT
TRBV6-6	-	TRBJ1-1	-	CASSYSKPNTEAFF	TGTGCCAGCAGTTACTCGAAACCCAACACTGAAGCTTTCTTT
TRBV27	-	TRBJ2-4	-	CASSLGQMSIQYF	TGTGCCAGCAGTTTAGGACAGATGAGCATTCAGTACTTC
TRBV7-9	-	TRBJ2-5	-	CASSPINREETQYF	TGTGCCAGCAGCCCGATTAACAGGGAAGAGACCCAGTACTTC
TRBV27	-	TRBJ2-7	-	CASSRGQAPLHEQYF	TGTGCCAGCAGTCGCGGCCAGGCTCCGCTCCACGAGCAGTACTTC